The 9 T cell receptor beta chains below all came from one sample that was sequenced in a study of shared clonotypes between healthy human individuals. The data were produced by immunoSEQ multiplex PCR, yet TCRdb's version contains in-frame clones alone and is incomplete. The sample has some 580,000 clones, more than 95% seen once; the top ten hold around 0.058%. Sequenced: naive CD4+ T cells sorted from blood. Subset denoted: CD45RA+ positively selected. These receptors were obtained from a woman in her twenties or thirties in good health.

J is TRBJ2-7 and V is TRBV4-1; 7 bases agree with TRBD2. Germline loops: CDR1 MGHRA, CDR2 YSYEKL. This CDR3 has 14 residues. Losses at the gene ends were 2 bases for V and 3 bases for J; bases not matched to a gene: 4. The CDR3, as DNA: TGCGCCAGCAGCCAACCCGGGACTATCTACGAGCAGTACTTC. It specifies CASSQPGTIYEQYF.

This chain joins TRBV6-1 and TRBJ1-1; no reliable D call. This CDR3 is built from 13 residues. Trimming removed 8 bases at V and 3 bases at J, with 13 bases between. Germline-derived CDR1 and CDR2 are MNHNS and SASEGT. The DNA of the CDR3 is TGTGCCAGCCGTCGACATAGGGACACTGAAGCTTTCTTT. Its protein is CASRRHRDTEAFF.

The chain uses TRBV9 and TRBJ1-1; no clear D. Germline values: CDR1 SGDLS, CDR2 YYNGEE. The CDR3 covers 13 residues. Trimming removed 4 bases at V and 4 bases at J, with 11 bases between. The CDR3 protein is CASSRLQSTEAFF. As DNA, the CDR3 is TGTGCCAGCAGCCGATTACAGAGCACTGAAGCTTTCTTT. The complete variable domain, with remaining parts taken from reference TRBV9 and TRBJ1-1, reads DSGVTQTPKHLITATGQRVTLRCSPRSGDLSVYWYQQSLDQGLQFLIQYYNGEERAKGNILERFSAQQFPDLHSELNLSSLELGDSALYFCASSRLQSTEAFFGQGTRLTVV.

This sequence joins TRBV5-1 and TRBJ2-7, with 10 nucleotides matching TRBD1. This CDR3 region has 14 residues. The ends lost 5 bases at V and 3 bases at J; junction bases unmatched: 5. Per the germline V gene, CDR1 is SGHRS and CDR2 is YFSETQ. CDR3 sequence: CASRPGQGNYEQYF. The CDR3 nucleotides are TGCGCCAGCAGACCGGGACAGGGGAACTACGAGCAGTACTTC.

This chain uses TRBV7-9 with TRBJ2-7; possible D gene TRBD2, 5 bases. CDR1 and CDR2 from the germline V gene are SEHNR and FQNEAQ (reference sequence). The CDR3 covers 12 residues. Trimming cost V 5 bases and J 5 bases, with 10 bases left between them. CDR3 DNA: TGTGCCAGCAGCGACCGAGGGAACGAGCAGTACTTC. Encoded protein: CASSDRGNEQYF.

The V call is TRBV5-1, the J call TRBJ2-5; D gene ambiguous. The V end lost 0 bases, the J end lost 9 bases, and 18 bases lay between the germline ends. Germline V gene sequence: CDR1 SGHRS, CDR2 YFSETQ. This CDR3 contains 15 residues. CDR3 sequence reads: CASSLGSGPLKAQYF. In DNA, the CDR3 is TGCGCCAGCAGCTTGGGTTCCGGCCCCTTAAAGGCCCAGTACTTC.

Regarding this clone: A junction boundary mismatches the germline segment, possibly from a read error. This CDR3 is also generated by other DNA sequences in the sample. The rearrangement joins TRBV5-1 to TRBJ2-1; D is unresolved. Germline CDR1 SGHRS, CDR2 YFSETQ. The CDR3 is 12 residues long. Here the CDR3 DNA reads TGCGCCAGCAGTTTGGGGTCCAATGAGCAGTTCTTC. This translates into CASSLGSNEQFF.

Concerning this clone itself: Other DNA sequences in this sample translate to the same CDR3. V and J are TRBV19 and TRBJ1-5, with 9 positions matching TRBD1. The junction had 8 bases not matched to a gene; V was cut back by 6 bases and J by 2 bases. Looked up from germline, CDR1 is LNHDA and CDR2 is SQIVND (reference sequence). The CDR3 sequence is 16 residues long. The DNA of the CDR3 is TGTGCCAGTAGCACACCGGGACAGGGTCGCAATCAGCCCCAGCATTTT. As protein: CASSTPGQGRNQPQHF.

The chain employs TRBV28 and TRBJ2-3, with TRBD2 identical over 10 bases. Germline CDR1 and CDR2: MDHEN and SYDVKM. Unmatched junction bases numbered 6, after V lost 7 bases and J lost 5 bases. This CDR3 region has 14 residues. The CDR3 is CASILAGVGDTQYF. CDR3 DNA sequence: TGTGCCAGCATTCTAGCGGGAGTAGGAGATACGCAGTATTTT.